This TCR beta chain originates from a study of OX40 agonist ivuxolimab in advanced cancers. The assay was immunoSEQ multiplex PCR, and TCRdb's table has in-frame clones only and misses some. The data show approximately 68,000 clones, approximately 87% seen once. CDR1 is LNHDA, CDR2 SQIVND, per germline (reference sequence). The CDR3 spans 15 residues. Unmatched junction bases numbered 3, after V lost 3 bases and J lost 3 bases. Sequences were derived from CD4+ or CD8+ T cells sorted from blood, sampled in a trial of the OX40 agonist ivuxolimab. This receptor was identified in an adult with an advanced solid tumor such as melanoma, head and neck, liver or kidney cancer. The chain is built from TRBV19 and TRBJ1-3; 9 nucleotides agree with TRBD1. This CDR3 reads CASSIGTGNGNTIYF. CDR3 coding DNA: TGTGCCAGTAGTATCGGGACAGGGAATGGAAACACCATATATTTT.